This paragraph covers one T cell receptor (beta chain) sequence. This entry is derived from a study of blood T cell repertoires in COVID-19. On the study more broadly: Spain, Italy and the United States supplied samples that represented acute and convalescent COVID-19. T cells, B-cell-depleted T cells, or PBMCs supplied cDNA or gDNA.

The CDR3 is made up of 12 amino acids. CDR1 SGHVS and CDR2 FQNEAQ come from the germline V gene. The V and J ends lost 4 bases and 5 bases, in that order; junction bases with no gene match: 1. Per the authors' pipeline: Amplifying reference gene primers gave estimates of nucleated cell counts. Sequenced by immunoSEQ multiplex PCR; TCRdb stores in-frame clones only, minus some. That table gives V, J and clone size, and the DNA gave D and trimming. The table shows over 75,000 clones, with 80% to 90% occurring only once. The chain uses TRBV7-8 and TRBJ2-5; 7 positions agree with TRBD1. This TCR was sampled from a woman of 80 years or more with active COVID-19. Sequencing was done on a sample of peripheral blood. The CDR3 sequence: CASSSQGETQYF. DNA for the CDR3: TGTGCCAGCAGCTCACAGGGGGAGACCCAGTACTTC.